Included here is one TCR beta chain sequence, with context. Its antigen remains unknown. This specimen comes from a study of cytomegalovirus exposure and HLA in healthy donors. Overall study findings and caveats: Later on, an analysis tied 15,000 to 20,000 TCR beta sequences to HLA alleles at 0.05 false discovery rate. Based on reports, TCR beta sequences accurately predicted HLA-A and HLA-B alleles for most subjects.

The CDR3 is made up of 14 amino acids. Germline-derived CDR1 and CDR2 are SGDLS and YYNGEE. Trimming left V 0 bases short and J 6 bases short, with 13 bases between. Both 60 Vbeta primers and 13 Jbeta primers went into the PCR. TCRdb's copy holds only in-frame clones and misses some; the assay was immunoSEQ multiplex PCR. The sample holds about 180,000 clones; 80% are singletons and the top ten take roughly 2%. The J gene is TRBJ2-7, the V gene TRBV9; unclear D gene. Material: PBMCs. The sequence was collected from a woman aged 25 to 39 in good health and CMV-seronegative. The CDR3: CASSVDQQAAEQYF. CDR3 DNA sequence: TGTGCCAGCAGCGTAGACCAGCAGGCAGCCGAGCAGTACTTC.